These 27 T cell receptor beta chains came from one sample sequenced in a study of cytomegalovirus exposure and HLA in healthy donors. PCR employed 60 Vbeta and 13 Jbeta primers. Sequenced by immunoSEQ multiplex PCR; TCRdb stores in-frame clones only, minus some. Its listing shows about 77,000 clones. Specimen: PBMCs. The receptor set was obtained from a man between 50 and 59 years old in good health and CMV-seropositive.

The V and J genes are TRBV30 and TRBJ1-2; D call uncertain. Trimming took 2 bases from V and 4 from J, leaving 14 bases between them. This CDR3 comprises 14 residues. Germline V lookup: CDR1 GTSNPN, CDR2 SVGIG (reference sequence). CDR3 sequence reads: CAWSPTGRTYGYTF. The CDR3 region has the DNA TGTGCCTGGAGTCCGACGGGGAGGACCTATGGCTACACCTTC. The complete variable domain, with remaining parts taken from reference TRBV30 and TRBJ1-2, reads SQTIHQWPATLVQPVGSPLSLECTVEGTSNPNLYWYRQAAGRGLQLLFYSVGIGQISSEVPQNLSASRPQDRQFILSSKKLLLSDSGFYLCAWSPTGRTYGYTFGSGTRLTVV.

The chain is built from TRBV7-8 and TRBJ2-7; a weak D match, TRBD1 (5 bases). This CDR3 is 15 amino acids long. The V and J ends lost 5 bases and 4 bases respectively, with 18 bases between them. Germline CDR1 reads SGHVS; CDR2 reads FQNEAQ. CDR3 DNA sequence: TGTGCCAGCAGCCCGCAGGGTAGTAGGCCTTACGAGCAGTACGTC. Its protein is CASSPQGSRPYEQYV.

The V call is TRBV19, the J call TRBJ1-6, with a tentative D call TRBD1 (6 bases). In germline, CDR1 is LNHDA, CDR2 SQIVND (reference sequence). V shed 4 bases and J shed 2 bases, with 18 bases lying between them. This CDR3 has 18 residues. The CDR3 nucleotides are TGTGCCAGTAGTAGGGCGACAGGAGAAACAGCCTATAATTCACCCCTCCACTTT. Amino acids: CASSRATGETAYNSPLHF.

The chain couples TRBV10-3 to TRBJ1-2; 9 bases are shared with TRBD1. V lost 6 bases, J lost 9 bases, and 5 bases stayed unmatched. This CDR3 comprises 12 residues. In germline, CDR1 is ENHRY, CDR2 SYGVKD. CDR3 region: CAISGQGYSYTF. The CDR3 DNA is TGTGCCATCAGCGGACAGGGGTACAGCTACACCTTC.

Written as DNA, the CDR3 is TGCGCCAGCAGTTCCGGGGTCCAAGATAACATTCAGTACTTC. Protein product: CASSSGVQDNIQYF. The chain carries TRBV5-1 and TRBJ2-4, with D maybe TRBD2 (5 bases). V gave up 5 bases and J gave up 7 bases, with 16 bases separating them. CDR3 length equals 14 residues. Germline V gives CDR1 SGHRS, CDR2 YFSETQ.

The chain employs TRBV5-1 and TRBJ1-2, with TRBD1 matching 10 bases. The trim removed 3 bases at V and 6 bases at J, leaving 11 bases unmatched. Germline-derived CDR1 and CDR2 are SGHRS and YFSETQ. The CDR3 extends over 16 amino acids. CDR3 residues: CASSSGTGASTDGYTF. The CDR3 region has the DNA TGCGCCAGCAGCTCCGGGACAGGGGCGAGTACAGATGGCTACACCTTC.

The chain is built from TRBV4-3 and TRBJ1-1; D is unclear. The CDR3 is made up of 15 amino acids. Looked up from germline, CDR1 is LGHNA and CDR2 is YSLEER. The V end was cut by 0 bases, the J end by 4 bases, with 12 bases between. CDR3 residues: CASSQDPSSVTEAFF. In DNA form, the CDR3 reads TGCGCCAGCAGCCAAGATCCATCTTCGGTCACTGAAGCTTTCTTT.

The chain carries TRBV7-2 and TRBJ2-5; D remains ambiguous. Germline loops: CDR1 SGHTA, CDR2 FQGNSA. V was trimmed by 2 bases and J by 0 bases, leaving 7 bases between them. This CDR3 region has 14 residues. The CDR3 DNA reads TGTGCCAGCAGCTTATCTGACTACCAAGAGACCCAGTACTTC. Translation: CASSLSDYQETQYF.

This chain's CDR3 is CIYRVYGYTF. The CDR3 DNA reads TGCATTTACAGAGTCTATGGCTACACCTTC. This rearrangement joins TRBV29-1 to TRBJ1-2; D is unclear. The CDR3 loop spans 10 amino acids. Per germline, CDR1 SQVTM and CDR2 ANQGSEA.

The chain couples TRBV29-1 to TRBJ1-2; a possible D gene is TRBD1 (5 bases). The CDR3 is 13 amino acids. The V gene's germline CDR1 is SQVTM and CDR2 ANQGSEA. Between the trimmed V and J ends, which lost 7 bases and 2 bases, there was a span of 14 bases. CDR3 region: CSASAGQNYGYTF. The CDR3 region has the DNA TGCAGCGCTAGCGCAGGGCAAAACTATGGCTACACCTTC.

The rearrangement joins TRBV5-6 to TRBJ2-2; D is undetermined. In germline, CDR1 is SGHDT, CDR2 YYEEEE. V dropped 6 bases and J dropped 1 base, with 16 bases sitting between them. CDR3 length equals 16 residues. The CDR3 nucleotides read TGTGCCAGCATCATGAGAGGCCACCGGAACACCGGGGAGCTGTTTTTT. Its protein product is CASIMRGHRNTGELFF.

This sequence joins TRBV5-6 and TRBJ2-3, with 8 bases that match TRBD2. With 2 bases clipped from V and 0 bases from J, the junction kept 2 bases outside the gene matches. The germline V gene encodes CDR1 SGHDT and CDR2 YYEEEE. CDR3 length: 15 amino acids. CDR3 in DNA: TGTGCCAGCAGCTTCGGACTAGCTAGCACAGATACGCAGTATTTT. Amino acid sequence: CASSFGLASTDTQYF.

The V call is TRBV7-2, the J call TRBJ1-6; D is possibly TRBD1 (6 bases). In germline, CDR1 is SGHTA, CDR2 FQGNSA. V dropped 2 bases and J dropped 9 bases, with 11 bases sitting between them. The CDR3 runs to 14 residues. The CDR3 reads CASSLKGGGSPLHF. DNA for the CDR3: TGTGCCAGCAGCTTAAAAGGGGGGGGTTCACCCCTCCACTTT.

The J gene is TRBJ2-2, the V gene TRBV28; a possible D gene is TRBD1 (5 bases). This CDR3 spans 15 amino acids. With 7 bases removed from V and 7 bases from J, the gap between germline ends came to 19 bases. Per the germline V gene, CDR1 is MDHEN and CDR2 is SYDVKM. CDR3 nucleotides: TGTGCCAGCATCCTAGGCCCCGATAGGGGCGGGGAGCTGTTTTTT. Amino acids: CASILGPDRGGELFF.

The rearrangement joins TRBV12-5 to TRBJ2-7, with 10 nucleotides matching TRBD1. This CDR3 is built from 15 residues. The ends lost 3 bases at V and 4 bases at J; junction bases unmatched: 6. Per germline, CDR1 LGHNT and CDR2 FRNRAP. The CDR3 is CASGFPGQGNYEQYV. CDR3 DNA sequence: TGTGCTAGTGGTTTCCCGGGACAGGGGAATTACGAGCAGTACGTC.

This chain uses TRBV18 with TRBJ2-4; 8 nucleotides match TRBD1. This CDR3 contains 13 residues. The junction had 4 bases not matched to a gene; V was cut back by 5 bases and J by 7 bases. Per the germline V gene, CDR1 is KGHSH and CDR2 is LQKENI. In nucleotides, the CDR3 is TGTGCCAGCTCAGAGACAGGGGTGAACATTCAGTACTTC. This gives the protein CASSETGVNIQYF.

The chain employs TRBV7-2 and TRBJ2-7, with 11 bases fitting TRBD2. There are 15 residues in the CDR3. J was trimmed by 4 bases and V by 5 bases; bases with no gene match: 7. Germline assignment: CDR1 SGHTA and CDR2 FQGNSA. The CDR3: CASSGASGGQYEQYV. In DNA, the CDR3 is TGTGCCAGCAGCGGGGCTAGCGGGGGGCAATACGAGCAGTACGTC.

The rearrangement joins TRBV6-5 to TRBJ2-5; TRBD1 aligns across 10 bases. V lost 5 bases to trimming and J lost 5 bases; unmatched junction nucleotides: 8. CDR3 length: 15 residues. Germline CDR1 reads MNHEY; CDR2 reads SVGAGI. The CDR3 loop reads CASSVRDRGWETQYF. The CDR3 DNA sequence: TGTGCCAGCAGTGTCCGGGACAGGGGATGGGAGACCCAGTACTTC.

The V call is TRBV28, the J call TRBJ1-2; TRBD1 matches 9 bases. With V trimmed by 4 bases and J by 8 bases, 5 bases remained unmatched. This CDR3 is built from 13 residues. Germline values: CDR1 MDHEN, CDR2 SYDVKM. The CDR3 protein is CASSSRTGVGYTF. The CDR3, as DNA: TGTGCCAGCAGTTCTCGGACAGGGGTAGGCTACACCTTC.

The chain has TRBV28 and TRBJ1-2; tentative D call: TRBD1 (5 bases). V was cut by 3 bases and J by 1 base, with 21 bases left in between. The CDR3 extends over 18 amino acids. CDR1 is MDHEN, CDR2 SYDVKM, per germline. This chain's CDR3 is CASSLISGHPINNYGYTF. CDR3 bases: TGTGCCAGCAGTTTGATCTCAGGACACCCGATTAATAACTATGGCTACACCTTC.

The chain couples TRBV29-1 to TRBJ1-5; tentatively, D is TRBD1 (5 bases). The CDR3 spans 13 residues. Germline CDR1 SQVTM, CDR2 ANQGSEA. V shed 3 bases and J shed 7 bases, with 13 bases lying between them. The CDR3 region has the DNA TGCAGCGTTGAGAATGTGCAGGGCCAGCCCCAGCATTTT. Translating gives CSVENVQGQPQHF.

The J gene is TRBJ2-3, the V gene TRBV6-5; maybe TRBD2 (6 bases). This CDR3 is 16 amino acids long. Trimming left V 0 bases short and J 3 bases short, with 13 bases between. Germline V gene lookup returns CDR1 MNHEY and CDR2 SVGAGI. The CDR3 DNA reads TGTGCCAGCAGTTACTCGCCCGGGGGTGATACAGATACGCAGTATTTT. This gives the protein CASSYSPGGDTDTQYF.

CDR3 sequence reads: CASSLSRTGVETQYF. CDR3 coding DNA: TGTGCCAGCAGTTTAAGTAGGACAGGGGTAGAGACCCAGTACTTC. This sequence joins TRBV28 and TRBJ2-5; 9 nucleotides agree with TRBD1. This CDR3 has 15 residues. The germline V gene encodes CDR1 MDHEN and CDR2 SYDVKM. The J segment lost 4 bases and the V segment lost 2 bases, leaving 5 bases of the junction unmatched. The full variable domain, with the rest looked up from reference TRBV28 and TRBJ2-5, is DVKVTQSSRYLVKRTGEKVFLECVQDMDHENMFWYRQDPGLGLRLIYFSYDVKMKEKGDIPEGYSVSREKKERFSLILESASTNQTSMYLCASSLSRTGVETQYFGPGTRLLVL.

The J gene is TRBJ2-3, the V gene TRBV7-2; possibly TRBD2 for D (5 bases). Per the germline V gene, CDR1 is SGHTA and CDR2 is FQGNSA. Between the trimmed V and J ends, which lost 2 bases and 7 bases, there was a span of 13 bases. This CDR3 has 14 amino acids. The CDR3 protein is CASSLQSSGNTQYF. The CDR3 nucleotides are TGTGCCAGCAGCTTACAGTCCTCCGGGAATACGCAGTATTTT.

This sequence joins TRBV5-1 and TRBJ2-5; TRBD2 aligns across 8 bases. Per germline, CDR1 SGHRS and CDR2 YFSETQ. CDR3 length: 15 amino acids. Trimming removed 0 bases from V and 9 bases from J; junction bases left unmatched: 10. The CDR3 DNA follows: TGCGCCAGCAGCTTGGTCGGTAGCGGGGCTAAAGCCCAGTACTTC. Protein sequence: CASSLVGSGAKAQYF.

CDR3 DNA: TGTGCCAGCTCCCAAGGGGCGCGAGGAAACACCATATATTTT. This sequence encodes CASSQGARGNTIYF. The chain uses TRBV7-2 and TRBJ1-3; maybe TRBD1 (5 bases). The germline V and J ends were trimmed by 8 bases and 4 bases, with 15 bases remaining between them. CDR3 length: 14 amino acids. Germline CDR1 and CDR2: SGHTA and FQGNSA.

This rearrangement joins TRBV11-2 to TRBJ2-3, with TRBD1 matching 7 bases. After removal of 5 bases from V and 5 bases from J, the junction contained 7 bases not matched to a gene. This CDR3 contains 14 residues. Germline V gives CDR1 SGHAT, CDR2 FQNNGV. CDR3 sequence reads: CASSPQGSGDTQYF. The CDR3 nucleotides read TGTGCCAGCAGCCCACAGGGGTCTGGAGATACGCAGTATTTT.